The entry below describes one T cell receptor beta chain. It lacks a known antigen. Base quality data are lacking; no much larger clone is found one base away. V is clipped by 0 bases and J by 6 bases, and the sequence between their germline boundaries is 10 bases long. Looking up the germline V gene yields CDR1 SGHDT and CDR2 YYEEEE. Reading from cysteine to phenylalanine, the CDR3 counts 13 amino acids. The sequence is cut down to CDR3 DNA, 39 bases in frame from base 1. This record belongs to a study of T-cell reconstitution after alpha-beta-depleted transplantation in children listed by TCRdb under 2016. Looking at the study overall: The study quantitatively tracked T-cell immune reconstitution after TCRalphabeta/CD19-depleted allogeneic hematopoietic cell transplantation in children using TCR repertoire profiling. Results and caveats for the whole study, not just this receptor: About two months after transplant, the apparently early recovery of alphabetaT-cell counts reportedly depended on just several hundred clones that had expanded rapidly and came from non-depleted graft cells. The frequencies of hyperexpanded clones fell over the following months, and after one year, T-cell counts and TCRbeta diversity were mostly attributed to newly produced T cells. In some patients, the high TCRbeta diversity seen at day 60 was put down to recipient T cells and intrathymic progenitors that had survived conditioning.

The library was obtained by PCR. The sequencer was an Illumina HiSeq 2500. Molecular barcoding was employed in the preparation of TCR libraries, with unique molecular identifiers being used to normalize TCRbeta repertoire quantification. TCRdb applied fastp at Q25 and MiXCR to the public reads, then kept only in-frame beta chains. Here each entry gathers all rows of one CDR3 protein and keeps the most common genes and DNA. This sample is represented by hundreds of thousands of distinct CDR3 sequences; about 9.9% of them were singletons. The top ten clones comprise about 20% of the sample. The treatment or condition label, read with the paper, signifies: allogeneic hematopoietic cell transplantation with graft depleted of TCRalphabeta T cells and CD19 B cells. TCRalphabeta/CD19-depleted allogeneic hematopoietic cell grafts were given to the transplant recipients, all of whom were children.

This receptor was taken from a male patient aged 2-15 years who had a stem cell transplant for chronic granulomatous disease, so the T cells may come from the graft donor. The sequences come from peripheral blood, collected 180 days after TCRalphabeta/CD19-depleted stem cell transplant. The chain is made from TRBV5-6 and TRBJ2-7; TRBD1 could be the D gene, as 6 bases match. The CDR3 here reads CASSLEGRGEQYF. The nucleotide sequence is TGTGCCAGCAGCTTGGAGGGCAGGGGCGAGCAGTACTTC.